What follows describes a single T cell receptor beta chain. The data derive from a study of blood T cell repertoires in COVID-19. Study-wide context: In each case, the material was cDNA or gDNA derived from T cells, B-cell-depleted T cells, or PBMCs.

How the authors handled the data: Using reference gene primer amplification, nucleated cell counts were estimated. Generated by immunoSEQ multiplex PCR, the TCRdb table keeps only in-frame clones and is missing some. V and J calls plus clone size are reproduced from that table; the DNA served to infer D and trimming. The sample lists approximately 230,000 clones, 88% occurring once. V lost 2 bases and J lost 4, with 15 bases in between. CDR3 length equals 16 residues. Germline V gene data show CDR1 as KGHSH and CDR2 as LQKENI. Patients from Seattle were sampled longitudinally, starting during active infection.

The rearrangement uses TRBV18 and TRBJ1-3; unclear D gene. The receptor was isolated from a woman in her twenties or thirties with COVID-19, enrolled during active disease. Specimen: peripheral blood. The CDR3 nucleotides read TGTGCCAGCTCACCATCTGAGGGAATTTCGGGAAACACCATATATTTT. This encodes CASSPSEGISGNTIYF.